This T cell receptor beta chain was sequenced in a study of T cell responses to AZD1222 COVID-19 vaccine. Turning to the study itself: Investigators merged groups given second doses at roughly 4 or roughly 12 weeks.

Broader study findings: Regions 160-218 and 743-854 held dominance among vaccine-associated CD4 TCRs, which spanned spike.

Note on this clone: Its antigen is unknown.

Germline V gene lookup returns CDR1 MNHEY and CDR2 SVGAGI. The V gene lost 6 bases and the J gene lost 5 bases, with 13 bases spanning the gap. CDR3 size: 13 residues. Some clones are missing from TCRdb's copy, which holds only in-frame ones; the method was immunoSEQ multiplex PCR. The data hold 130,000 or so clones, with approximately 94% observed a single time. The input for sequencing was peripheral blood, taken on day 0 of AZD1222 vaccination. The receptor comes from an adult in good health. This rearrangement joins TRBV6-5 to TRBJ2-5; no firm D call. The CDR3 DNA is TGTGCCAGCAGACACCCGATTCGCGAGACCCAGTACTTC. Translated, it gives CASRHPIRETQYF.